The 28 T cell receptor beta chains reported below all come from one sample, sequenced in a study of blood T cell repertoires in COVID-19. The table came from immunoSEQ multiplex PCR; TCRdb's copy has only in-frame clones and leaves some out. The profile shows 180,000 or so clones, about 70% of them singletons. Sequenced material: peripheral blood. The receptors stem from a woman between 50 and 59 years old with active or convalescent COVID-19.

The V gene is TRBV29-1, the J gene TRBJ2-7; 10 bases map to TRBD2. V shed 2 bases, J shed 6 bases, and the junction held 4 bases outside the gene matches. The CDR3 contains 13 residues. Germline V gene data show CDR1 as SQVTM and CDR2 as ANQGSEA. CDR3 protein: CSVELAGAGEQYF. In DNA form, the CDR3 reads TGCAGCGTTGAACTAGCGGGAGCGGGCGAGCAGTACTTC.

V is TRBV27 and J is TRBJ1-1, with no clear D. CDR3 length: 14 amino acids. Deletions cut 2 bases from V and 4 bases from J, with 11 bases between. Germline V lookup: CDR1 MNHEY, CDR2 SMNVEV (reference sequence). CDR3 nucleotide sequence: TGTGCCAGCAGTTTAAGGCCGCGGGGCACTGAAGCTTTCTTT. Its protein product is CASSLRPRGTEAFF.

The chain employs TRBV7-8 and TRBJ1-2, with a tentative D call TRBD1 (6 bases). This CDR3 comprises 16 residues. The V and J ends lost 3 bases and 4 bases respectively, with 18 bases between them. Germline lookup yields CDR1 SGHVS and CDR2 FQNEAQ. CDR3: CASSFQTRGASYGYTF. The CDR3 nucleotides are TGTGCCAGCAGCTTTCAAACGCGGGGGGCGAGCTATGGCTACACCTTC. The full variable domain, rest sourced from reference TRBV7-8 and TRBJ1-2, is GAGVSQSPRYKVAKRGQDVALRCDPISGHVSLFWYQQALGQGPEFLTYFQNEAQLDKSGLPSDRFFAERPEGSVSTLKIQRTQQEDSAVYLCASSFQTRGASYGYTFGSGTRLTVV.

This chain links TRBV19 with TRBJ1-1; D gene unclear. CDR3 length equals 13 residues. With 7 bases removed from V and 5 bases from J, the gap between germline ends came to 14 bases. The V gene's germline CDR1 is LNHDA and CDR2 SQIVND (reference sequence). CDR3 coding DNA: TGTGCCAGTACGCGAGATCTCGGGACTGAAGCTTTCTTT. Translation: CASTRDLGTEAFF.

The V and J genes are TRBV30 and TRBJ2-5; tentative D call: TRBD1 (5 bases). Germline V gene data show CDR1 as GTSNPN and CDR2 as SVGIG (reference sequence). Trimming shortened V by 0 bases and J by 4 bases, and 12 bases separated the two germline ends. This CDR3 is built from 14 residues. DNA of the CDR3: TGTGCCTGGAGTGTACAGGCAGGGCCAGAGACCCAGTACTTC. Protein: CAWSVQAGPETQYF.

V and J are TRBV19 and TRBJ1-2; 8 bases fit TRBD1. This CDR3 has 14 amino acids. V dropped 6 bases and J dropped 4; count of bases not matched to a gene: 7. CDR1 is LNHDA and CDR2 is SQIVND in the germline V gene (reference sequence). CDR3 amino acids: CASRQDRVGYGYTF. The CDR3 region has the DNA TGTGCCAGTAGGCAGGACAGGGTCGGCTATGGCTACACCTTC.

The chain is built from TRBV6-6 and TRBJ2-2, with 8 bases aligning to TRBD1. Germline V lookup: CDR1 MNHNY, CDR2 SVGAGI (reference sequence). The V gene end was trimmed by 3 bases and the J gene end by 2 bases; junction bases not matched to a gene: 5. The CDR3 has 16 residues. DNA for the CDR3: TGTGCCAGCAGTTATCAGGGGGCCGGTAACACCGGGGAGCTGTTTTTT. As protein: CASSYQGAGNTGELFF.

This clone was counted ten times or more. Within the sample, other DNA sequences also encode this same CDR3. This chain links TRBV3-1 (or the pseudogene TRBV3-2) with TRBJ1-2, with D possibly TRBD1 on 5 matching bases. Germline V gene data show CDR1 as LGHDT and CDR2 as YNNKEL (reference sequence). This CDR3 is built from 11 residues. V was shortened by 5 bases and J by 8 bases, with 9 bases between the two germline ends. CDR3 nucleotide sequence: TGTGCCAGCAGCAGGGGTCGCGGCTACACCTTC. Protein product: CASSRGRGYTF.

The V and J genes are TRBV2 and TRBJ1-2, with 7 bases lining up with TRBD1. Germline values: CDR1 SNHLY, CDR2 FYNNEI. The length of the CDR3 is 14 residues. After removal of 8 bases from V and 2 bases from J, the junction contained 8 bases not matched to a gene. DNA for the CDR3: TGTGCCAGCGGATCGGACAGGACCAACTATGGCTACACCTTC. Amino acids: CASGSDRTNYGYTF.

This clone appeared a few times. This chain links TRBV19 with TRBJ1-2, with D tentatively TRBD1 (6 bases). CDR1 is LNHDA, CDR2 SQIVND, per germline (reference sequence). The CDR3 consists of 14 residues. V lost 5 bases to trimming and J lost 3 bases, with 13 bases between them. The DNA of the CDR3 is TGTGCCAGTAGTCCGCTGACAGGTTACTATGGCTACACCTTC. It yields the protein CASSPLTGYYGYTF.

The chain is built from TRBV3-1 (or the pseudogene TRBV3-2) and TRBJ2-1; 7 nucleotides match TRBD2. The CDR3 has 17 residues. V gave up 4 bases and J gave up 1 base; unmatched junction bases: 10. Germline V gene lookup returns CDR1 LGHDT and CDR2 YNNKEL (reference sequence). As DNA, the CDR3 is TGTGCCAGCAGCCGTCACGAGACTAGCCGATCCTACAATGAGCAGTTCTTC. Translated, it gives CASSRHETSRSYNEQFF.

This sequence joins TRBV5-1 and TRBJ1-2, with D perhaps matching TRBD1 (6 bases). CDR3 length: 14 residues. Germline CDR1 is SGHRS and CDR2 is YFSETQ. Trimming stripped 0 bases from V and 4 bases from J, with 10 bases between. CDR3 nucleotides: TGCGCCAGCAGCTTGGACGGGGGGGCCTATGGCTACACCTTC. Protein sequence: CASSLDGGAYGYTF. Full variable domain (remainder filled in from reference TRBV5-1 and TRBJ1-2): KAGVTQTPRYLIKTRGQQVTLSCSPISGHRSVSWYQQTPGQGLQFLFEYFSETQRNKGNFPGRFSGRQFSNSRSEMNVSTLELGDSALYLCASSLDGGAYGYTFGSGTRLTVV.

This clone was observed a handful of times. The rearrangement uses TRBV27 and TRBJ2-7; maybe TRBD1 (6 bases). This CDR3 has 15 residues. Germline V CDR1 and CDR2: MNHEY, SMNVEV (reference sequence). Trimming pared 3 bases from V and 2 bases from J, leaving 14 bases between. The chain's CDR3 is CASSFYNRDPYEQYF. CDR3 nucleotide sequence: TGTGCCAGCAGTTTCTACAACAGGGACCCCTACGAGCAGTACTTC.

The genes are TRBV5-6 and TRBJ1-2, with D possibly TRBD1 on 6 matching bases. Germline loops: CDR1 SGHDT, CDR2 YYEEEE. V lost 3 bases and J lost 0, with 18 bases in between. This CDR3 spans 17 amino acids. DNA of the CDR3: TGTGCCAGCAGCTCCCAGGGGATTGGGCTAGCTAACTATGGCTACACCTTC. This sequence encodes CASSSQGIGLANYGYTF.

The V call is TRBV7-9, the J call TRBJ2-3, with D possibly TRBD1 on 6 matching bases. V was clipped by 3 bases and J by 0 bases, with 13 bases between them. CDR1 is SEHNR and CDR2 is FQNEAQ in the germline V gene (reference sequence). This CDR3 has 16 amino acids. The CDR3 nucleotides are TGTGCCAGCAGCTTTCTGGACAGCGCTAGCACAGATACGCAGTATTTT. Translated: CASSFLDSASTDTQYF.

This clone appeared many times. The chain has TRBV30 and TRBJ1-5; D is unclear. The V end was cut by 2 bases, the J end by 3 bases, with 8 bases between. Germline V gives CDR1 GTSNPN, CDR2 SVGIG (reference sequence). The CDR3 sequence is 13 residues long. The CDR3 is CAWSLNTNQPQHF. Written as DNA, the CDR3 is TGTGCCTGGAGTCTTAACACCAATCAGCCCCAGCATTTT.

The chain combines TRBV2 with TRBJ1-4; perhaps TRBD1 as D (5 bases). The CDR3 is made up of 14 amino acids. CDR1 SNHLY and CDR2 FYNNEI come from the germline V gene. The V and J ends lost 8 bases and 7 bases respectively, with 17 bases between them. CDR3 sequence: CASRLLSGGEKLFF. CDR3 bases: TGTGCCAGCCGCCTGCTGTCGGGGGGTGAAAAACTGTTTTTT.

The rearrangement joins TRBV3-1 (or the pseudogene TRBV3-2) to TRBJ1-1; D gene uncertain. Trimming pared 4 bases from V and 1 base from J, leaving 13 bases between. CDR1 LGHDT and CDR2 YNNKEL come from the germline V gene (reference sequence). This CDR3 has 15 residues. CDR3 in DNA: TGTGCCAGCAGCCCCCACCGCCAGAAGAACACTGAAGCTTTCTTT. Protein sequence: CASSPHRQKNTEAFF.

This clone showed up just once. The chain carries TRBV28 and TRBJ2-7, with 7 bases matching TRBD1. The CDR3 totals 12 residues. Losses at the gene ends were 6 bases for V and 3 bases for J; bases not matched to a gene: 2. Germline V gene data show CDR1 as MDHEN and CDR2 as SYDVKM. Here the CDR3 reads CASSWDSYEQYF. DNA of the CDR3: TGTGCCAGCAGCTGGGACAGCTACGAGCAGTACTTC. The entire variable domain, with the rest obtained from reference TRBV28 and TRBJ2-7, is as follows: DVKVTQSSRYLVKRTGEKVFLECVQDMDHENMFWYRQDPGLGLRLIYFSYDVKMKEKGDIPEGYSVSREKKERFSLILESASTNQTSMYLCASSWDSYEQYFGPGTRLTVT.

This rearrangement joins TRBV7-8 to TRBJ1-2; D is possibly TRBD1 (5 bases). The CDR3 consists of 14 residues. V was shortened by 0 bases and J by 9 bases, with 14 bases between the two germline ends. Germline CDR1 and CDR2: SGHVS and FQNEAQ. The CDR3 DNA reads TGTGCCAGCAGCTTAGCGCTAGGGGAGGGGAGCTACACCTTC. The encoded protein is CASSLALGEGSYTF.

This chain links TRBV12-5 with TRBJ2-3, with 10 bases that match TRBD1. The CDR3 runs to 14 residues. From germline, CDR1 is LGHNT and CDR2 FRNRAP. Losses at the gene ends were 6 bases for V and 1 base for J; bases not matched to a gene: 1. The CDR3: CASGGTGGTDTQYF. DNA of the CDR3: TGTGCTAGTGGGGGGACAGGGGGCACAGATACGCAGTATTTT.

The V call is TRBV6-2 or TRBV6-3, the J call TRBJ2-3; 8 bases line up with TRBD2. This CDR3 spans 16 amino acids. Germline V gene sequence: CDR1 MNHEY, CDR2 SVGEGT. Trimming cost V 5 bases and J 6 bases; bases outside gene matches: 13. Here the CDR3 DNA reads TGTGCCAGCAGTACCCGGGTAGCGGGGTACGGTGATACGCAGTATTTT. Translated, it gives CASSTRVAGYGDTQYF.

In its sample, this clone was seen once. The chain couples TRBV24-1 to TRBJ1-5; D perhaps matches TRBD1 (5 bases). The CDR3 extends over 17 amino acids. Germline V gives CDR1 KGHDR, CDR2 SFDVKD. V gave up 9 bases and J gave up 3 bases, with 23 bases separating them. This CDR3 is CATLLHTPTEYNQPQHF. The CDR3, as DNA: TGTGCCACCCTCTTACACACCCCGACAGAATACAATCAGCCCCAGCATTTT.

In DNA form, the CDR3 reads TGTGCCAGTAGTATTGATATTGAGGGTGAAAAACTGTTTTTT. Protein: CASSIDIEGEKLFF. V is TRBV19 and J is TRBJ1-4; no firm D call. Per the germline V gene, CDR1 is LNHDA and CDR2 is SQIVND (reference sequence). The CDR3 has 14 amino acids. The germline V and J ends were trimmed by 3 bases and 7 bases, with 12 bases remaining between them.

This clone was recorded a few times. The V gene is TRBV7-9, the J gene TRBJ1-2, with D unresolved. CDR1 and CDR2 from the germline V gene are SEHNR and FQNEAQ (reference sequence). Between the trimmed V and J ends, which lost 5 bases and 6 bases, there was a span of 22 bases. CDR3 length: 16 amino acids. As DNA, the CDR3 is TGTGCCAGCAGCCCAACGGGGAAGGACTACCCACATGGCTACACCTTC. Amino acids: CASSPTGKDYPHGYTF.

The chain carries TRBV10-3 and TRBJ2-7; perhaps TRBD2 as D (5 bases). The CDR3 is 11 amino acids. Germline CDR1 reads ENHRY; CDR2 reads SYGVKD. Trimming stripped 3 bases from V and 6 bases from J, with 6 bases between. The DNA of the CDR3 is TGTGCCATCAGTGATAGCGCCGAGCAGTACTTC. Protein product: CAISDSAEQYF.

The DNA for the CDR3 is TGTGCCAGCAGTAAAGGACTAGCGGGAGGGAGTTACAATGAGCAGTTCTTC. It yields the protein CASSKGLAGGSYNEQFF. The V call is TRBV6-1, the J call TRBJ2-1, with TRBD2 matching over 15 bases. CDR1 MNHNS and CDR2 SASEGT come from the germline V gene. This CDR3 has 17 amino acids. Unmatched junction bases numbered 6, after V lost 5 bases and J lost 4 bases.

This clone was counted ten times or more. V gene TRBV5-8 combines with J gene TRBJ1-4; D not resolved. The CDR3 length is 17 residues. V shed 0 bases and J shed 0 bases, with 12 bases lying between them. Germline CDR1 is SGHTS and CDR2 is YDEGEE. The CDR3 region has the DNA TGTGCCAGCAGCTTGGGTGATATCGGGTCAACTAATGAAAAACTGTTTTTT. Residues: CASSLGDIGSTNEKLFF.